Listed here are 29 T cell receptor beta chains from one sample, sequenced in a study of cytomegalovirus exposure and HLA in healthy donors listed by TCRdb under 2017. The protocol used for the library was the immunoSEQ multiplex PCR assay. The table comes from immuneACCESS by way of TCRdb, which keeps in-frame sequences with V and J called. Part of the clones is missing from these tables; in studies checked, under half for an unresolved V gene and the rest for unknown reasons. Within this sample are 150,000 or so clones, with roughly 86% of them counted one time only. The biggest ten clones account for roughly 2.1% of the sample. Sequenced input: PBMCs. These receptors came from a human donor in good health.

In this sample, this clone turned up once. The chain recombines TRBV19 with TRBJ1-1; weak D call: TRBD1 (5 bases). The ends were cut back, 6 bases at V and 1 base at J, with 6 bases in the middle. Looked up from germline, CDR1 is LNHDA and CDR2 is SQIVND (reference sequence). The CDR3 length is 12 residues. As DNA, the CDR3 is TGTGCCAGTAGGGGGGGGAACACTGAAGCTTTCTTT. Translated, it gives CASRGGNTEAFF.

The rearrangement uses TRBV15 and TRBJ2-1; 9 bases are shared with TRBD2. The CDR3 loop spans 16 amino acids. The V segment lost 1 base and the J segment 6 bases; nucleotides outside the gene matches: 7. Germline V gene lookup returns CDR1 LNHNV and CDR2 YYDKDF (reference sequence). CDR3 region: CATSRVGREGRNEQFF. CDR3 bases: TGTGCCACCAGCAGAGTGGGGCGGGAGGGCCGCAATGAGCAGTTCTTC.

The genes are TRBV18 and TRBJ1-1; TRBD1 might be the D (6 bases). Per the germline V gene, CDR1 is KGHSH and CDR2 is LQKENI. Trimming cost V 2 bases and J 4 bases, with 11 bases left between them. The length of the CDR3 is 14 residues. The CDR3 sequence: CASSPRNRVTEAFF. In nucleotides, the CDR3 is TGTGCCAGCTCACCAAGAAACAGGGTCACTGAAGCTTTCTTT.

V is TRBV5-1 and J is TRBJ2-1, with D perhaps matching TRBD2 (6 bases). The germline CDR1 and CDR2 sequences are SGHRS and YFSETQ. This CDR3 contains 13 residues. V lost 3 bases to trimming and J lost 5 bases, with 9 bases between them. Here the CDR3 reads CASSSPGDNEQFF. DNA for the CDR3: TGCGCCAGCAGCTCTCCGGGGGACAATGAGCAGTTCTTC.

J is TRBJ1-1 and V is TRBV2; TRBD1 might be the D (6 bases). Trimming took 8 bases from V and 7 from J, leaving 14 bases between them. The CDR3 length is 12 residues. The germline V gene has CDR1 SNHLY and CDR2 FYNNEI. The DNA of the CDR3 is TGTGCCAGCCTGACAGGCTTTATTGAAGCTTTCTTT. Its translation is CASLTGFIEAFF.

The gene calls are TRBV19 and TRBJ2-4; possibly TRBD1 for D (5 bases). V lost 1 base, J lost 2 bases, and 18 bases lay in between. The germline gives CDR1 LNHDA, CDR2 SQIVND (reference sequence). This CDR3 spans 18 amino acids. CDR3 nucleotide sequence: TGTGCCAGTAGTATAGCCCCAGCCGCAGGGTTAACCAAAAACATTCAGTACTTC. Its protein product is CASSIAPAAGLTKNIQYF. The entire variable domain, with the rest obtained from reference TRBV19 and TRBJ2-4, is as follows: DGGITQSPKYLFRKEGQNVTLSCEQNLNHDAMYWYRQDPGQGLRLIYYSQIVNDFQKGDIAEGYSVSREKKESFPLTVTSAQKNPTAFYLCASSIAPAAGLTKNIQYFGAGTRLSVL.

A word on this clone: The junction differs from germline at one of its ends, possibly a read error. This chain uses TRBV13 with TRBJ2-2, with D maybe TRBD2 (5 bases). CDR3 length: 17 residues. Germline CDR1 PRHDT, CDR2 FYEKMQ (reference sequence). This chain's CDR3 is CASTLGRGGFNTGELFF. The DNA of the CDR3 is TGTGCCAGCACCTTAGGCCGCGGCGGGTTTAACACCGGGGAGCTGTTTTTT.

CDR3 amino acids: CASSFLPGTGGYPDTQYF. In DNA, the CDR3 is TGTGCCAGCAGTTTTCTTCCTGGGACAGGAGGCTACCCAGATACGCAGTATTTT. J is TRBJ2-3 and V is TRBV27, with 8 nucleotides matching TRBD1. This CDR3 has 18 amino acids. Unmatched junction bases numbered 15, after V lost 3 bases and J lost 4 bases. Germline loops: CDR1 MNHEY, CDR2 SMNVEV (reference sequence).

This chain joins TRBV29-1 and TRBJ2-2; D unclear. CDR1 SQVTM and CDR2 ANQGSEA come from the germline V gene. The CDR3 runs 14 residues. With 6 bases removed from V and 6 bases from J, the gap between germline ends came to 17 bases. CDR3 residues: CSVIDPLRPGELFF. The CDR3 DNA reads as TGCAGCGTGATTGACCCCCTGAGGCCCGGGGAGCTGTTTTTT.

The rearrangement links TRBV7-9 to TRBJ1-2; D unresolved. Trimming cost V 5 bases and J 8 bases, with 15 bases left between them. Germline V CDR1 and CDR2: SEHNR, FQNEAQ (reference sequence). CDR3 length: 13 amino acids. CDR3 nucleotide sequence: TGTGCCAGCAGCCCCCTTGGAGATTCGGGCTACACCTTC. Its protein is CASSPLGDSGYTF.

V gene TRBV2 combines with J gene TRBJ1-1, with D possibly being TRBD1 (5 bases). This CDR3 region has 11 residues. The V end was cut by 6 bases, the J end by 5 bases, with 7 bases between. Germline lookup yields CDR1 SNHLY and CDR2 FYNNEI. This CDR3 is CASRGDTEAFF. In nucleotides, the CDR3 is TGTGCCAGCAGAGGGGATACTGAAGCTTTCTTT.

DNA of the CDR3: TGTGCCAGCAGCCGGGACAGGGTCCTCTACGAGCAGTACTTC. Amino acid sequence: CASSRDRVLYEQYF. V gene TRBV2 combines with J gene TRBJ2-7; 9 nucleotides line up with TRBD1. Germline assignment: CDR1 SNHLY and CDR2 FYNNEI. J was trimmed by 3 bases and V by 6 bases; bases with no gene match: 6. The CDR3 length is 14 residues.

CDR3 loop: CAWSVQGVQPQHF. The DNA for the CDR3 is TGTGCCTGGAGTGTACAGGGCGTTCAGCCCCAGCATTTT. The V gene is TRBV30, the J gene TRBJ1-5; TRBD1 might be the D (6 bases). The germline V and J ends were trimmed by 0 bases and 6 bases, with 9 bases remaining between them. The length of the CDR3 is 13 residues. CDR1 and CDR2 (germline): GTSNPN, SVGIG (reference sequence).

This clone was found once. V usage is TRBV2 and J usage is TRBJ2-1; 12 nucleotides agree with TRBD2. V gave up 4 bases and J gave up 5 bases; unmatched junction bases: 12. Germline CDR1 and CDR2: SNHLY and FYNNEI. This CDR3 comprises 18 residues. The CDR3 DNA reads TGTGCCAGCAGTGGCTTGACTAGCGGGGGACAACCCCACAATGAGCAGTTCTTC. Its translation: CASSGLTSGGQPHNEQFF.

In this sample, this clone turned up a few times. The CDR3 DNA reads TGTGCCACCAGCGACCAGGGCTATGGCTACACCTTC. The encoded protein is CATSDQGYGYTF. The chain has TRBV15 and TRBJ1-2; possibly TRBD1 for D (5 bases). V gave up 5 bases and J gave up 4 bases, with 8 bases separating them. The V gene's germline CDR1 is LNHNV and CDR2 YYDKDF (reference sequence). The CDR3 runs to 12 residues.

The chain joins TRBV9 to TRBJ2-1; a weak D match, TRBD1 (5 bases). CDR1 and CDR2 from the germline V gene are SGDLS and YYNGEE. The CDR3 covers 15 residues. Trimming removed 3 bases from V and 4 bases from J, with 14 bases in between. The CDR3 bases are TGTGCCAGCAGCGGTAAGGGGCTATCTTACAATGAGCAGTTCTTC. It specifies CASSGKGLSYNEQFF.

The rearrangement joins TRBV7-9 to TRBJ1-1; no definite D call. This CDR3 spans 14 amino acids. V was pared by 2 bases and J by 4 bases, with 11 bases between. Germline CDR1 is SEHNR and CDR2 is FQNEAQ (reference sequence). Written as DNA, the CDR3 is TGTGCCAGCAGCTTATTGGGCTCATCCACTGAAGCTTTCTTT. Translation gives CASSLLGSSTEAFF.

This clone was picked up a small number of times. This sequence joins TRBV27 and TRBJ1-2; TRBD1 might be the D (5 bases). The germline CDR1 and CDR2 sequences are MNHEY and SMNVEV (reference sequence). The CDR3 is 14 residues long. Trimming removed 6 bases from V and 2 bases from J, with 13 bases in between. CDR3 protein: CASSFREGNYGYTF. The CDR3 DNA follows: TGTGCCAGCAGCTTCCGGGAGGGGAACTATGGCTACACCTTC.

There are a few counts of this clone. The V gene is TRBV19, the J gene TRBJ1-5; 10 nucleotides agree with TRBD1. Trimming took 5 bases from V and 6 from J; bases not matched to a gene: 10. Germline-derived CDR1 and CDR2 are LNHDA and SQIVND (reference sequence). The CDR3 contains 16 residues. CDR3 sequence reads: CASSHFPGQGSQPQHF. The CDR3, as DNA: TGTGCCAGTAGTCATTTCCCGGGACAGGGGTCTCAGCCCCAGCATTTT.

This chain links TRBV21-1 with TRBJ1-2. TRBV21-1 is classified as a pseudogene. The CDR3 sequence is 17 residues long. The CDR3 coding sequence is TGTGCCAGCAGCGCCCCCCGGGCGGAGGAAAGGCGGTATGGCTACACCTTC. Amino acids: CASSAPRAEERRYGYTF.

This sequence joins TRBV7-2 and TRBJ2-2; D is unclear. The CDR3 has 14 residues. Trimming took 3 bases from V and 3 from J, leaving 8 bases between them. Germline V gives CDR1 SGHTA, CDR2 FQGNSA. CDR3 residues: CASSFGHYTGELFF. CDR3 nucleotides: TGTGCCAGCAGCTTTGGGCATTACACCGGGGAGCTGTTTTTT.

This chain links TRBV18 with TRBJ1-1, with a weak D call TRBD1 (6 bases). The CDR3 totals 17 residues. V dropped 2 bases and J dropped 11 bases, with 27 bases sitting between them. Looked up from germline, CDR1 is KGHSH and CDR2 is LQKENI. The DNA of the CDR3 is TGTGCCAGCTCACCAGTTAACGTACCCAGGGCAGGGGATATGGCTTTCTTT. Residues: CASSPVNVPRAGDMAFF. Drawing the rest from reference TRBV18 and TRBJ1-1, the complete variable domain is NAGVMQNPRHLVRRRGQEARLRCSPMKGHSHVYWYRQLPEEGLKFMVYLQKENIIDESGMPKERFSAEFPKEGPSILRIQQVVRGDSAAYFCASSPVNVPRAGDMAFFGQGTRLTVV.

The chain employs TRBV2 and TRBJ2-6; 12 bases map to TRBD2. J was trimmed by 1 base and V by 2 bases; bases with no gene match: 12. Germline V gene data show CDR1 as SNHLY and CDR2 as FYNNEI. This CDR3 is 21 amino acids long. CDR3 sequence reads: CASSEFLLLAGGTSGANVLTF. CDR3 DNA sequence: TGTGCCAGCAGTGAATTTCTTCTACTAGCGGGGGGAACTTCTGGGGCCAACGTCCTGACTTTC.

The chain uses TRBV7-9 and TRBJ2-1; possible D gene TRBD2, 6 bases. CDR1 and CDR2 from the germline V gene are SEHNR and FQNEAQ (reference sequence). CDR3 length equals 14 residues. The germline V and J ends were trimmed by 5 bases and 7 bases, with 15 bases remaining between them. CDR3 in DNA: TGTGCCAGCAGCCCAGGCCCGGGGAGGAATGAGCAGTTCTTC. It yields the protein CASSPGPGRNEQFF.

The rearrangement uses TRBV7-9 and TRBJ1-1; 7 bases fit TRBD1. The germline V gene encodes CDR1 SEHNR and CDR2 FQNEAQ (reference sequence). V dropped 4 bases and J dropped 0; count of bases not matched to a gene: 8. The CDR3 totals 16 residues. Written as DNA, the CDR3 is TGTGCCAGCAGCTCCGATTCCGACAGGGTGAACACTGAAGCTTTCTTT. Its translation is CASSSDSDRVNTEAFF.

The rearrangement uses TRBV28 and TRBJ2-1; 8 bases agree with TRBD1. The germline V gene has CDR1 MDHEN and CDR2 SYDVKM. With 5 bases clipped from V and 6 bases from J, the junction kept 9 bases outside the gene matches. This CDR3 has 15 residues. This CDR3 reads CASSRPGQEANEQFF. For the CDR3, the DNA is TGTGCCAGCAGTCGACCGGGACAGGAAGCCAATGAGCAGTTCTTC. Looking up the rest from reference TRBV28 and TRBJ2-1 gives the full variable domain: DVKVTQSSRYLVKRTGEKVFLECVQDMDHENMFWYRQDPGLGLRLIYFSYDVKMKEKGDIPEGYSVSREKKERFSLILESASTNQTSMYLCASSRPGQEANEQFFGPGTRLTVL.

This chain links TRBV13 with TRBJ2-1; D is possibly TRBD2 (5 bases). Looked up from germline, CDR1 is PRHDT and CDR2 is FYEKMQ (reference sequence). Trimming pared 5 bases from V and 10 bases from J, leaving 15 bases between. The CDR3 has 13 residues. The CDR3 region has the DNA TGTGCCAGCAGCGGACGAGGGAAGATAGAGCAGTTCTTC. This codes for CASSGRGKIEQFF. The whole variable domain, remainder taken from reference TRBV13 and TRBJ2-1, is AAGVIQSPRHLIKEKRETATLKCYPIPRHDTVYWYQQGPGQDPQFLISFYEKMQSDKGSIPDRFSAQQFSDYHSELNMSSLELGDSALYFCASSGRGKIEQFFGPGTRLTVL.

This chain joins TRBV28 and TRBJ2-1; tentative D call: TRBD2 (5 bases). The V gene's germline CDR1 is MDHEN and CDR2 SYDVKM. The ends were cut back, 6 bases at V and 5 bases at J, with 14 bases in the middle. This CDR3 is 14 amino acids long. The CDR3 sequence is CASRPPLAHNEQFF. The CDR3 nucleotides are TGTGCCAGCAGACCCCCCCTAGCCCACAATGAGCAGTTCTTC. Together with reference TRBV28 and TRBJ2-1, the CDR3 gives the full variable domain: DVKVTQSSRYLVKRTGEKVFLECVQDMDHENMFWYRQDPGLGLRLIYFSYDVKMKEKGDIPEGYSVSREKKERFSLILESASTNQTSMYLCASRPPLAHNEQFFGPGTRLTVL.

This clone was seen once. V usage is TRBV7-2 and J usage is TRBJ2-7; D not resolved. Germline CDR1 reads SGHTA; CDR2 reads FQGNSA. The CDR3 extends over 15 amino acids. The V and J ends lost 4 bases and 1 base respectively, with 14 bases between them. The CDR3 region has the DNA TGTGCCAGCAGCTCGTACGCTAAATCGTCCTACGAGCAGTACTTC. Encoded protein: CASSSYAKSSYEQYF.